This record covers a single T cell receptor (beta chain). Its antigen is unknown. Qualities for individual bases were not recorded, and no much larger clone is one base off. These data come from a study of blood T cell repertoires in COVID-19 (dated by TCRdb to 2018 to 2021). Looking at the study overall: The collaborator samples originated in the United States, Italy and Spain and spanned the acute and convalescent phases of COVID-19. The repertoires were made available in a free public database intended to serve as a resource for research on the immune response to SARS-CoV-2. HLA class I and class II types, where available, came from metadata supplied by the sample provider rather than from assay-based typing. The samples were drawn from two sources: the first 160 participants of the ongoing ImmuneRACE study, and over 950 subjects contributed by 6 global collaborators. A de-identified subject ID, COVID-19 status, age in years and sex were almost always included in the sample metadata. Deeply sampled blood TCRbeta repertoires from subjects exposed to, actively infected with, or recovered from COVID-19 were included in the dataset. The prospective study material was composed of cDNA or gDNA derived from T cells, B-cell-depleted T cells, or PBMCs.

What the authors observed across the whole study: How much clinical and demographic metadata was included differed by source and by participant, and the metadata was provided uncurated.

One collaborating source in Seattle enrolled patients while the patients were actively infected and followed the patients over time throughout the course of disease. Collaborating institutions collected whole blood in K2EDTA tubes following their own protocols. For TCRbeta analysis, collaborators shipped samples as frozen whole blood, isolated PBMCs, or DNA extracted from either of those sample types. The immunoSEQ Assay, a bias-controlled multiplex PCR, was used to amplify TCRbeta CDR3 regions from genomic DNA. Per the source publication's procedure: Within the assay, amplification of reference gene primers was used to estimate how many nucleated cells each sample contained. Sequence reads were collapsed and filtered to measure the absolute abundance of every unique TCRbeta CDR3 rearrangement. Productive Simpson clonality was computed per sample as the square root of Simpson's diversity index over productive rearrangements. TCRdb took this table from immuneACCESS and kept in-frame rearrangements with V and J called. Such tables lack part of the clones; where checked against another copy, unresolved V genes explain under half of the gap, and the rest is unexplained. That table furnishes V, J and clone size, whereas the DNA furnished D and trimming. This sample is represented by about 180,000 clones; roughly 81% of them were singletons. The top ten hold 12% of the sample.

From cysteine to phenylalanine, the CDR3 is 21 amino acids long. Only the CDR3 DNA stays, 63 bases, in frame from base 1. CDR1 and CDR2, per the germline V gene, are SGHDN and FVKESK. Ends trimmed: V by 4 bases, J by 1 base; bases unmatched to a gene: 16. This receptor was obtained from a woman of 80 years or more with COVID-19, enrolled during active disease. This chain is built from TRBV14 and TRBJ2-1; 13 middle bases align to TRBD2. Sequenced: peripheral blood. CDR3 loop: CASSPRLRTSGSRASYNEQFF. The bases read TGTGCCAGCAGCCCGCGACTCCGGACTAGCGGGAGTAGGGCATCCTACAATGAGCAGTTCTTC.